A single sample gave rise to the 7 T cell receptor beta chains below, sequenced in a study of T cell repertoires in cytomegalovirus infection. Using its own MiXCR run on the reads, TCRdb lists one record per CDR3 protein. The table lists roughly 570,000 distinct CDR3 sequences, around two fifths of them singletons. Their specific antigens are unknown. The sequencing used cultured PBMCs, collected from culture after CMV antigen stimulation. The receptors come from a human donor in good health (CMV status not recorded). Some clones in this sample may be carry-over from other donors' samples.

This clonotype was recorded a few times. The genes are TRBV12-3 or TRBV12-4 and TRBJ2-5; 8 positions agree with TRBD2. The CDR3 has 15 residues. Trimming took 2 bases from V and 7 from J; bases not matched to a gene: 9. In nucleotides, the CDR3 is TGTGCCAGCAGTTTAAGCACTAGCGGACCTGGGACCCAGTACTTC. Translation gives CASSLSTSGPGTQYF.

CDR3 protein: CASSISFTDTQYF. CDR3 nucleotide sequence: TGTGCCAGTAGTATATCCTTCACAGATACGCAGTATTTT. The chain carries TRBV19 and TRBJ2-3; no clear D gene. There are 13 residues in the CDR3. Germline CDR1 and CDR2: LNHDA and SQIVND (reference sequence). Deletions cut 2 bases from V and 2 bases from J, with 5 bases between.

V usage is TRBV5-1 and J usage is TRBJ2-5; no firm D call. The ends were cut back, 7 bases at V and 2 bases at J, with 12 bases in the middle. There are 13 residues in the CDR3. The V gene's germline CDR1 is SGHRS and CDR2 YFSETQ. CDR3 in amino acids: CASRSPPQETQYF. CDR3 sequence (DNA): TGCGCCAGCCGATCCCCTCCACAAGAGACCCAGTACTTC.

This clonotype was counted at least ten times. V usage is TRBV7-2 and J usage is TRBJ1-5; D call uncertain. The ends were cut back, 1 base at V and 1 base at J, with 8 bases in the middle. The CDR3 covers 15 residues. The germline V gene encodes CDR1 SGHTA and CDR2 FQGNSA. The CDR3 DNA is TGTGCCAGCAGCTTAGATTCGCGAAGCAATCAGCCCCAGCATTTT. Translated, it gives CASSLDSRSNQPQHF.

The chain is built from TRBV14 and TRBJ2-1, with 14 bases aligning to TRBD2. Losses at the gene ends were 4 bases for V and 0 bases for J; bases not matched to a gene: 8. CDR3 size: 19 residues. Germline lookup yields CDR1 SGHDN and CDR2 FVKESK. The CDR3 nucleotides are TGTGCCAGCAGCCCCTGGACTAGCGGGAGGACCAGCTCCTACAATGAGCAGTTCTTC. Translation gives CASSPWTSGRTSSYNEQFF.

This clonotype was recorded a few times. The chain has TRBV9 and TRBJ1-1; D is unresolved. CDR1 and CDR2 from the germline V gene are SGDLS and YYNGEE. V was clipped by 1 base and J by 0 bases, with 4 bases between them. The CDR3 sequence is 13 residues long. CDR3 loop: CASSVSLNTEAFF. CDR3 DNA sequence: TGTGCCAGCAGCGTATCCCTGAACACTGAAGCTTTCTTT.

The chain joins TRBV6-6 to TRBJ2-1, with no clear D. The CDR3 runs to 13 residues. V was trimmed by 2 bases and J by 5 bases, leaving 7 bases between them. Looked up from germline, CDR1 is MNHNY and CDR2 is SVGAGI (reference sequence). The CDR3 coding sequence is TGTGCCAGCAGTTACCGGGCAAACAATGAGCAGTTCTTC. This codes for CASSYRANNEQFF.